The 8 T cell receptor beta chains listed next were all sequenced from one sample in a study of T cell repertoires in cytomegalovirus infection. What these receptors recognize is not known. TCRdb re-called the reads through MiXCR, storing one row per CDR3 protein. The sample has hundreds of thousands of distinct CDR3 sequences; roughly 34% are singletons. The sequencing here drew on cultured PBMCs, taken from culture after CMV antigen stimulation. These receptors all stem from a human donor in good health (CMV status not recorded). Some clones in this sample may be carry-over from other donors' samples.

The chain combines TRBV5-1 with TRBJ1-2; 8 bases are shared with TRBD1. This CDR3 spans 15 amino acids. Unmatched junction bases numbered 8, after V lost 4 bases and J lost 3 bases. CDR1 is SGHRS and CDR2 is YFSETQ in the germline V gene. The CDR3 DNA sequence: TGCGCCAGCAGCAATCCGGGACAGGAGTACTATGGCTACACCTTC. This codes for CASSNPGQEYYGYTF.

The genes are TRBV24-1 and TRBJ2-7; 9 nucleotides align to TRBD2. The junction had 3 bases not matched to a gene; V was cut back by 5 bases and J by 5 bases. CDR3 length: 13 amino acids. Germline V gene lookup returns CDR1 KGHDR and CDR2 SFDVKD. CDR3 coding DNA: TGTGCCACCAGTGGGACTAGCGTCAACGAGCAGTACTTC. Translating it yields CATSGTSVNEQYF.

As concerns this clonotype: A read error may explain this, as a much larger clone is one base away. In DNA form, the CDR3 reads TGTGCCAGCAGCCCCATCTCCTACGAGCAGTACTTC. It is translated as CASSPISYEQYF. The chain uses TRBV7-2 and TRBJ2-7; no definite D call. The CDR3 spans 12 residues. Per the germline V gene, CDR1 is SGHTA and CDR2 is FQGNSA. The V end lost 5 bases, the J end lost 0 bases, and 5 bases lay between the germline ends. Together with reference TRBV7-2 and TRBJ2-7, the CDR3 gives the full variable domain: GAGVSQSPSNKVTEKGKDVELRCDPISGHTALYWYRQSLGQGLEFLIYFQGNSAPDKSGLPSDRFSAERTGGSVSTLTIQRTQQEDSAVYLCASSPISYEQYFGPGTRLTVT.

This clonotype was seen a handful of times. The rearrangement uses TRBV7-8 and TRBJ2-5, with TRBD2 matching 10 bases. The CDR3 covers 18 residues. J lost 4 bases, V lost 5 bases, and 16 bases had no gene match. Germline V gene lookup returns CDR1 SGHVS and CDR2 FQNEAQ. The CDR3 DNA sequence: TGTGCCAGCAGCCCGGGGACGGCTAGCGGGAGTCGAGGAGAGACCCAGTACTTC. Its protein product is CASSPGTASGSRGETQYF.

CDR3 residues: CASSQPGQTNEKLFF. The DNA for the CDR3 is TGCGCCAGCAGCCAACCGGGTCAGACTAATGAAAAACTGTTTTTT. The V gene is TRBV4-1, the J gene TRBJ1-4; D is undetermined. With 2 bases removed from V and 2 bases from J, the gap between germline ends came to 9 bases. The CDR3 consists of 15 residues. CDR1 MGHRA and CDR2 YSYEKL come from the germline V gene.

This clonotype was found a few times. This rearrangement joins TRBV28 to TRBJ2-7; D remains unclear. This CDR3 comprises 14 residues. CDR1 and CDR2 (germline): MDHEN, SYDVKM. V lost 5 bases and J lost 0, with 11 bases in between. CDR3 residues: CASSPLGRSYEQYV. The DNA for the CDR3 is TGTGCCAGCAGTCCTCTCGGACGCTCCTACGAGCAGTACGTC.

This clonotype showed up many times. The V gene is TRBV7-2, the J gene TRBJ1-2; D is ambiguous. The CDR3 spans 13 residues. Germline-derived CDR1 and CDR2 are SGHTA and FQGNSA. V dropped 5 bases and J dropped 2 bases, with 9 bases sitting between them. This CDR3 reads CASSPDKNYGYTF. CDR3 nucleotides: TGTGCCAGCAGCCCCGACAAGAACTATGGCTACACCTTC.

This chain connects TRBV12-5 to TRBJ2-3; the D is unclear. Per the germline V gene, CDR1 is LGHNT and CDR2 is FRNRAP. Between the trimmed V and J ends, which lost 3 bases and 6 bases, there was a span of 16 bases. This CDR3 is 15 amino acids long. Here the CDR3 reads CASGFGQPWLDTQYF. The CDR3 DNA follows: TGTGCTAGTGGTTTTGGGCAACCTTGGCTGGATACGCAGTATTTT.